The 4 T cell receptor beta chains given below trace back to one sample, sequenced in a study of T cell responses to AZD1222 COVID-19 vaccine. Sequenced by immunoSEQ multiplex PCR; TCRdb stores in-frame clones only, minus some. This repertoire shows about 130,000 clones, 80% to 90% found once; its top ten account for about 6%. The specimen was peripheral blood, collected on day 0 of AZD1222 vaccination. The receptor set was obtained from an adult in good health.

The chain combines TRBV6-5 with TRBJ1-2, with TRBD1 matching 9 bases. CDR3 length: 15 residues. Unmatched junction bases numbered 9, after V lost 6 bases and J lost 4 bases. Germline-derived CDR1 and CDR2 are MNHEY and SVGAGI. The CDR3 DNA reads as TGTGCCAGCAGGGGGGGACAGGGCGGCTTCTATGGCTACACCTTC. Protein sequence: CASRGGQGGFYGYTF.

The gene calls are TRBV7-9 and TRBJ1-2, with TRBD1 as a possible D gene (5 bases). V was shortened by 1 base and J by 8 bases, with 14 bases between the two germline ends. The CDR3 covers 14 residues. Looked up from germline, CDR1 is SEHNR and CDR2 is FQNEAQ (reference sequence). In DNA, the CDR3 is TGTGCCAGCAGCTTAGAAGTCGGGACTATGGGCTACACCTTC. Amino acids: CASSLEVGTMGYTF.

This clone was counted only a few times. J is TRBJ2-1 and V is TRBV5-4; D is ambiguous. V dropped 4 bases and J dropped 2 bases, with 13 bases sitting between them. Germline V gives CDR1 SGHNT, CDR2 YYREEE (reference sequence). The CDR3 runs to 15 residues. The CDR3 sequence is CASSPPPATYNEQFF. In DNA, the CDR3 is TGTGCCAGCAGCCCTCCTCCAGCAACCTACAATGAGCAGTTCTTC.

This CDR3 is CASSLAPVELFF. The CDR3 coding sequence is TGCGCCAGCAGCTTGGCGCCAGTGGAGCTGTTTTTT. J is TRBJ2-2 and V is TRBV5-1, with D unclear. Germline V CDR1 and CDR2: SGHRS, YFSETQ. The CDR3 consists of 12 residues. V was cut by 0 bases and J by 10 bases, with 7 bases left in between. The full variable domain, its missing parts supplied by reference TRBV5-1 and TRBJ2-2, is KAGVTQTPRYLIKTRGQQVTLSCSPISGHRSVSWYQQTPGQGLQFLFEYFSETQRNKGNFPGRFSGRQFSNSRSEMNVSTLELGDSALYLCASSLAPVELFFGEGSRLTVL.